The 19 T cell receptor beta chains below were found in one sample sequenced in a study of shared clonotypes between healthy human individuals. Generated by immunoSEQ multiplex PCR, the TCRdb table keeps only in-frame clones and is missing some. Of about 980,000 clones in the sample, over 60% are singletons; the top ten hold 1.5%. Material for sequencing was memory CD4+ T cells sorted from blood. Noted subset: CD45RA-negative fraction. The receptors here all came from a man aged 18-30 years in good health.

The chain's CDR3 is CASSPPGEKLFF. Here the CDR3 DNA reads TGTGCCAGCAGCCCTCCGGGGGAAAAACTGTTTTTT. The chain is built from TRBV7-8 and TRBJ1-4; D gene ambiguous. This CDR3 has 12 amino acids. The V and J ends lost 5 bases and 8 bases respectively, with 9 bases between them. Germline V gives CDR1 SGHVS, CDR2 FQNEAQ.

CDR3 DNA sequence: TGCGCCAGCACCCTCGAGTCCGCGGCCGGGGAGCTGTTTTTT. It specifies CASTLESAAGELFF. The V call is TRBV5-1, the J call TRBJ2-2; D uncertain. Trimming removed 6 bases at V and 6 bases at J, with 15 bases between. The germline V gene has CDR1 SGHRS and CDR2 YFSETQ. The CDR3 loop spans 14 amino acids.

This chain joins TRBV2 and TRBJ1-6, with D uncertain. Trimming pared 6 bases from V and 7 bases from J, leaving 16 bases between. The CDR3 sequence is 15 residues long. CDR1 is SNHLY and CDR2 is FYNNEI in the germline V gene. CDR3: CASREGLGGNSPLHF. CDR3 coding DNA: TGTGCCAGCAGAGAGGGCCTTGGAGGGAATTCACCCCTCCACTTT.

Ten or more counts support this clone. This chain connects TRBV28 to TRBJ2-7, with D perhaps TRBD1 (6 bases). The germline gives CDR1 MDHEN, CDR2 SYDVKM. Trimming cost V 0 bases and J 2 bases, with 8 bases left between them. CDR3 length: 14 residues. The CDR3 DNA sequence: TGTGCCAGCAGTTTATGGGGGGCGGCCTACGAGCAGTACTTC. Amino acid sequence: CASSLWGAAYEQYF.

The rearrangement joins TRBV5-8 to TRBJ1-6; possibly TRBD1 for D (6 bases). V was pared by 2 bases and J by 10 bases, with 13 bases between. Germline-derived CDR1 and CDR2 are SGHTS and YDEGEE. CDR3 length: 14 amino acids. The CDR3 nucleotides read TGTGCCAGCAGCTTTACCAGGGGAGACTCACCCCTCCACTTT. Its protein is CASSFTRGDSPLHF.

The chain carries TRBV5-5 and TRBJ1-6, with D unclear. CDR1 is SGHKS, CDR2 YYEKEE, per germline (reference sequence). The CDR3 runs to 14 residues. V lost 0 bases and J 7 bases, leaving 8 bases between the germline ends. The CDR3 nucleotides are TGTGCCAGCAGCTTGGGGCGGAAGAATTCACCCCTCCACTTT. This codes for CASSLGRKNSPLHF. Together with reference TRBV5-5 and TRBJ1-6, the CDR3 gives the full variable domain: DAGVTQSPTHLIKTRGQQVTLRCSPISGHKSVSWYQQVLGQGPQFIFQYYEKEERGRGNFPDRFSARQFPNYSSELNVNALLLGDSALYLCASSLGRKNSPLHFGNGTRLTVT.

The chain employs TRBV6-5 and TRBJ2-2; perhaps TRBD1 as D (6 bases). V dropped 8 bases and J dropped 1 base, with 11 bases sitting between them. Germline CDR1 reads MNHEY; CDR2 reads SVGAGI. CDR3 length: 14 amino acids. The CDR3 DNA sequence: TGTGCCAGCTCGGGACACCTGAACACCGGGGAGCTGTTTTTT. Protein: CASSGHLNTGELFF.

The CDR3 nucleotides read TGTGCCAGCAGAGGAACAGGGACCGGAGGGGGCTACACCTTC. Protein product: CASRGTGTGGGYTF. The V call is TRBV28, the J call TRBJ1-2, with a possible D match to TRBD1 (6 bases). V was shortened by 6 bases and J by 8 bases, with 19 bases between the two germline ends. CDR3 length equals 14 residues. CDR1 and CDR2 from the germline V gene are MDHEN and SYDVKM.

CDR3 bases: TGTGCCTGGAGTGTAATCCGGGAGCAGTACTTC. Translating gives CAWSVIREQYF. The chain recombines TRBV30 with TRBJ2-7; D call uncertain. The CDR3 is made up of 11 amino acids. Trimming took 0 bases from V and 7 from J, leaving 7 bases between them. CDR1 is GTSNPN and CDR2 is SVGIG in the germline V gene (reference sequence).

The DNA for the CDR3 is TGTGCCAGCAGGGCCGGGGGTCTAGCGGGAACAGAGCAGTACTTC. Its protein is CASRAGGLAGTEQYF. The chain recombines TRBV6-5 with TRBJ2-7, with TRBD2 identical over 9 bases. The CDR3 length is 15 residues. Germline V gene lookup returns CDR1 MNHEY and CDR2 SVGAGI. V shed 6 bases and J 7 bases; nucleotides not matched to a gene: 13.

This chain links TRBV7-2 with TRBJ2-7, with D tentatively TRBD2 (6 bases). V was trimmed by 6 bases and J by 0 bases, leaving 9 bases between them. The CDR3 extends over 13 amino acids. The germline V gene encodes CDR1 SGHTA and CDR2 FQGNSA. The CDR3 sequence is CASRRSGSYEQYF. DNA for the CDR3: TGTGCCAGCAGGCGTAGCGGCTCCTACGAGCAGTACTTC.

The CDR3 protein is CASSIDREDYEQYF. The CDR3 bases are TGTGCCAGCAGCATCGACAGGGAGGACTACGAGCAGTACTTC. The chain recombines TRBV21-1 with TRBJ2-7; the DNA was not compared with TRBD1, the D call given in the table. TRBV21-1 is annotated as a pseudogene. The CDR3 covers 14 residues.

The rearrangement joins TRBV6-1 to TRBJ2-2; TRBD1 might be the D (5 bases). Per germline, CDR1 MNHNS and CDR2 SASEGT. Trimming took off 5 bases at V and 5 bases at J, with 15 bases between the two ends. The CDR3 sequence is 15 residues long. CDR3 protein: CASSLDLRGTGELFF. For the CDR3, the DNA is TGTGCCAGCAGTTTGGACCTAAGGGGTACCGGGGAGCTGTTTTTT.

V usage is TRBV4-1 and J usage is TRBJ2-7; TRBD2 matches 7 bases. CDR3 length equals 15 residues. V dropped 4 bases and J dropped 3; count of bases not matched to a gene: 9. Germline lookup yields CDR1 MGHRA and CDR2 YSYEKL. The CDR3 nucleotides are TGCGCCAGCAGCCCTTCACGCCGGGAGGTCTACGAGCAGTACTTC. Encoded protein: CASSPSRREVYEQYF.

The chain has TRBV2 and TRBJ1-1; no clear D. The ends were cut back, 2 bases at V and 8 bases at J, with 9 bases in the middle. CDR3 length: 12 amino acids. The germline CDR1 and CDR2 sequences are SNHLY and FYNNEI. The CDR3 DNA follows: TGTGCCAGCAGTGAAAGTGGTATGGAAGCTTTCTTT. It specifies CASSESGMEAFF.

The genes are TRBV4-3 and TRBJ2-2; no clear D. The CDR3 sequence is 16 residues long. Looked up from germline, CDR1 is LGHNA and CDR2 is YSLEER. The V and J ends lost 1 base and 1 base respectively, with 10 bases between them. CDR3 DNA sequence: TGCGCCAGCAGCCAAGCTACAACTTTGAACACCGGGGAGCTGTTTTTT. This translates into CASSQATTLNTGELFF.

The chain is built from TRBV9 and TRBJ2-3; D may correspond to TRBD1 or TRBD2 (5 bases each). Trimming left V 0 bases short and J 4 bases short, with 9 bases between. CDR3 length: 14 residues. Germline V lookup: CDR1 SGDLS, CDR2 YYNGEE. CDR3 amino acids: CASSVVGVADTQYF. CDR3 in DNA: TGTGCCAGCAGCGTAGTGGGGGTGGCAGATACGCAGTATTTT.

V and J are TRBV2 and TRBJ2-7; 11 nucleotides match TRBD2. Trimming took 5 bases from V and 2 from J; bases not matched to a gene: 2. The CDR3 is 14 residues long. Germline V gene lookup returns CDR1 SNHLY and CDR2 FYNNEI. For the CDR3, the DNA is TGTGCCAGCAGTTCGACTAGCGGGGCCTACGAGCAGTACTTC. This codes for CASSSTSGAYEQYF.

The chain carries TRBV7-9 and TRBJ2-1; no reliable D call. Germline values: CDR1 SEHNR, CDR2 FQNEAQ (reference sequence). The CDR3 is 12 amino acids. V dropped 5 bases and J dropped 6 bases, with 8 bases sitting between them. In nucleotides, the CDR3 is TGTGCCAGCAGCCCCGGCTCCAATGAGCAGTTCTTC. Translation: CASSPGSNEQFF.